These 21 T cell receptor beta chains were sequenced from one sample in a study of T cell responses to AZD1222 COVID-19 vaccine. The assay was immunoSEQ multiplex PCR, and TCRdb's table has in-frame clones only and misses some. The sample shows roughly 87,000 clones, 88% of them seen only once. The sequences come from peripheral blood, collected 28 days after the second AZD1222 dose. The receptors here all came from an adult who received the AZD1222 COVID-19 vaccine.

This chain joins TRBV2 and TRBJ1-2, with D hard to call. The CDR3 extends over 12 amino acids. CDR1 is SNHLY and CDR2 is FYNNEI in the germline V gene. Trimming took 3 bases from V and 0 from J, leaving 2 bases between them. Written as DNA, the CDR3 is TGTGCCAGCAGTGATCCTAACTATGGCTACACCTTC. Protein: CASSDPNYGYTF.

The V call is TRBV19, the J call TRBJ2-7; weak D call: TRBD2 (6 bases). Germline V CDR1 and CDR2: LNHDA, SQIVND (reference sequence). Trimming cost V 4 bases and J 2 bases, with 12 bases left between them. This CDR3 has 14 amino acids. The CDR3 loop reads CASSKRLGTYEQYF. Written as DNA, the CDR3 is TGTGCCAGTAGTAAACGACTAGGGACCTACGAGCAGTACTTC.

This clone appeared a single time. The rearrangement links TRBV6-6 to TRBJ2-3; TRBD1 agrees at 10 bases. Germline trimming cut 6 bases from V and 4 bases from J; bases unmatched to any gene: 4. Germline-derived CDR1 and CDR2 are MNHNY and SVGAGI (reference sequence). The CDR3 is 14 residues long. The CDR3 loop is CASRRQGASDTQYF. CDR3 sequence (DNA): TGTGCCAGCAGGAGACAGGGGGCCTCAGATACGCAGTATTTT.

This clone was counted once. The chain links TRBV5-1 to TRBJ1-1; D gene uncertain. Trimming removed 4 bases at V and 0 bases at J, with 10 bases between. The germline gives CDR1 SGHRS, CDR2 YFSETQ. This CDR3 has 14 amino acids. The CDR3 sequence is CASSNRELNTEAFF. CDR3 sequence (DNA): TGCGCCAGCAGCAACCGGGAATTGAACACTGAAGCTTTCTTT. Supplemented by reference TRBV5-1 and TRBJ1-1, the full variable domain reads KAGVTQTPRYLIKTRGQQVTLSCSPISGHRSVSWYQQTPGQGLQFLFEYFSETQRNKGNFPGRFSGRQFSNSRSEMNVSTLELGDSALYLCASSNRELNTEAFFGQGTRLTVV.

The chain couples TRBV19 to TRBJ1-2; tentatively, D is TRBD1 (6 bases). This CDR3 is built from 13 residues. Trimming removed 3 bases from V and 2 bases from J, with 7 bases in between. In germline, CDR1 is LNHDA, CDR2 SQIVND (reference sequence). The CDR3 DNA follows: TGTGCCAGTAGTATCAGGGGAAACTATGGCTACACCTTC. Its protein product is CASSIRGNYGYTF.

The chain has TRBV11-2 and TRBJ1-4; a weak D match, TRBD1 (5 bases). The germline CDR1 and CDR2 sequences are SGHAT and FQNNGV. The CDR3 covers 16 residues. Trimming cost V 4 bases and J 5 bases, with 17 bases left between them. The CDR3 is CASSSPPAGNNEKLFF. The CDR3 nucleotides are TGTGCCAGCAGCTCCCCCCCAGCAGGGAACAATGAAAAACTGTTTTTT.

The chain is built from TRBV3-1 (or the pseudogene TRBV3-2) and TRBJ1-2; 9 bases fit TRBD1. This CDR3 is 14 amino acids long. Germline V gene lookup returns CDR1 LGHDT and CDR2 YNNKEL (reference sequence). Trimming cost V 5 bases and J 4 bases; bases outside gene matches: 5. Here the CDR3 DNA reads TGTGCCAGCAGCAAAGGACAGGGGAGCTATGGCTACACCTTC. Translation gives CASSKGQGSYGYTF.

This clone was detected a few times. This sequence joins TRBV29-1 and TRBJ1-2, with D uncertain. Germline-derived CDR1 and CDR2 are SQVTM and ANQGSEA. Trimming left V 5 bases short and J 3 bases short, with 13 bases between. There are 13 residues in the CDR3. Here the CDR3 DNA reads TGCAGCGTTCAGCGCGACCGAGACTATGGCTACACCTTC. Amino acid sequence: CSVQRDRDYGYTF.

The V call is TRBV6-5, the J call TRBJ2-7, with 12 nucleotides matching TRBD2. CDR1 and CDR2 (germline): MNHEY, SVGAGI. V lost 4 bases and J lost 6; bases outside the gene matches: 4. The CDR3 is 14 amino acids. The CDR3 bases are TGTGCCAGCAGTTCCGGGACTAGCGGGTCCGAGCAGTACTTC. Encoded protein: CASSSGTSGSEQYF.

The rearrangement links TRBV25-1 to TRBJ1-2; D might be TRBD1 (5 bases). The ends were cut back, 5 bases at V and 6 bases at J, with 10 bases in the middle. Germline-derived CDR1 and CDR2 are MGHDK and SYGVNS. CDR3 length equals 12 residues. Here the CDR3 reads CASSLWGNGYTF. In DNA, the CDR3 is TGTGCCAGCAGTCTTTGGGGGAATGGCTACACCTTC.

The V and J genes are TRBV7-9 and TRBJ2-7, with no clear D. Per the germline V gene, CDR1 is SEHNR and CDR2 is FQNEAQ (reference sequence). V was pared by 5 bases and J by 4 bases, with 6 bases between. This CDR3 has 11 residues. In nucleotides, the CDR3 is TGTGCCAGCAGCCCCCTATACGAGCAGTACTTC. It codes for CASSPLYEQYF.

This clone was detected once. The rearrangement joins TRBV29-1 to TRBJ1-1, with a tentative D call TRBD1 (5 bases). V was pared by 5 bases and J by 13 bases, with 23 bases between. CDR1 is SQVTM and CDR2 is ANQGSEA in the germline V gene. The CDR3 consists of 13 residues. CDR3 DNA sequence: TGCAGCGTTTCATCGACAGACGCAGGTGTTGTTTTCTTT. This codes for CSVSSTDAGVVFF.

CDR3 loop: CASSEWGGSNTEAFF. CDR3 sequence (DNA): TGCGCCAGCAGTGAGTGGGGGGGTTCTAACACTGAAGCTTTCTTT. The V gene is TRBV10-2, the J gene TRBJ1-1; a possible D gene is TRBD1 (5 bases). Trimming took off 1 base at V and 2 bases at J, with 11 bases between the two ends. This CDR3 is 15 amino acids long. Looked up from germline, CDR1 is WSHSY and CDR2 is SAAADI.

The genes are TRBV12-3 or TRBV12-4 and TRBJ1-5, with 8 bases aligning to TRBD1. The length of the CDR3 is 12 residues. J was trimmed by 7 bases and V by 6 bases; bases with no gene match: 2. CDR3 coding DNA: TGTGCCAGCAGACAGGGGGGGCAGCCCCAGCATTTT. Residues: CASRQGGQPQHF.

The chain recombines TRBV6-2 or TRBV6-3 with TRBJ1-5; D not certain. V lost 5 bases and J lost 9, with 23 bases in between. The CDR3 totals 16 residues. CDR1 is MNHEY, CDR2 SVGEGT, per germline. Written as DNA, the CDR3 is TGTGCCAGCAGTAACCCGGTTGTTGGGGAGGCAGGGCCCCAGCATTTT. It yields the protein CASSNPVVGEAGPQHF.

This clone appeared a single time. The rearrangement links TRBV7-9 to TRBJ2-7; 7 bases agree with TRBD1. V dropped 5 bases and J dropped 2; count of bases not matched to a gene: 9. Germline V gives CDR1 SEHNR, CDR2 FQNEAQ (reference sequence). CDR3 length: 15 residues. This CDR3 reads CASSMSGQGAYEQYF. CDR3 bases: TGTGCCAGCAGCATGTCCGGCCAGGGGGCCTACGAGCAGTACTTC.

DNA of the CDR3: TGTGCCAGCAGGCCGGGACAGGGGTACTATGGCTACACCTTC. The encoded protein is CASRPGQGYYGYTF. The J gene is TRBJ1-2, the V gene TRBV2, with 10 bases matching TRBD1. Germline loops: CDR1 SNHLY, CDR2 FYNNEI. The CDR3 runs to 14 residues. V shed 6 bases, J shed 3 bases, and the junction held 4 bases outside the gene matches.

The chain couples TRBV11-3 to TRBJ2-7; D call uncertain. Deletions cut 1 base from V and 4 bases from J, with 8 bases between. This CDR3 contains 13 residues. Germline CDR1 and CDR2: SGHNT and YENEEA. This CDR3 is CASSLGGKYEQYF. The CDR3 bases are TGTGCCAGCAGCTTAGGCGGCAAATACGAGCAGTACTTC.

This clone occurred a few times. The chain joins TRBV23-1 to TRBJ2-7, with D unresolved. TRBV23-1 is assigned to the ORF class and has an uncertain function. The CDR3 consists of 14 residues. V was shortened by 3 bases and J by 3 bases, with 12 bases between the two germline ends. CDR3: CASSHVGPVYEQYF. In DNA form, the CDR3 reads TGCGCCAGCAGTCACGTTGGACCGGTCTACGAGCAGTACTTC.

This rearrangement joins TRBV29-1 to TRBJ2-2, with D perhaps matching TRBD1 (6 bases). The CDR3 runs 15 residues. V was shortened by 6 bases and J by 7 bases, with 21 bases between the two germline ends. CDR1 is SQVTM, CDR2 ANQGSEA, per germline. The CDR3, as DNA: TGCAGCGTGACCGCCGGACCAGGGGTGAACGGGGAGCTGTTTTTT. Its translation: CSVTAGPGVNGELFF.

The V and J genes are TRBV2 and TRBJ2-3; D is possibly TRBD1 (6 bases). Trimming removed 7 bases from V and 0 bases from J, with 11 bases in between. CDR1 is SNHLY, CDR2 FYNNEI, per germline. This CDR3 is 14 amino acids long. The CDR3 sequence is CASKTDRSTDTQYF. The CDR3 DNA follows: TGTGCCAGCAAGACGGACAGAAGCACAGATACGCAGTATTTT.